A selection of T cell receptor beta chains follows, all from one sample in a study of cytomegalovirus exposure and HLA in healthy donors. The data were produced by immunoSEQ multiplex PCR, yet TCRdb's version contains in-frame clones alone and is incomplete. The sample has 120,000 to 150,000 clones. Sequenced input: PBMCs. The origin of the receptors is a woman younger than 35 in good health and CMV-seronegative. Each CDR3 is given with its conserved first and last residue. The D gene is left open where the match is weak.

v_call	j_call	d_call	cdr3_aa	cdr3_nt
TRBV5-6	TRBJ2-5	TRBD1	CASSFQAGTVQETQYF	TGTGCCAGCAGCTTTCAAGCCGGGACAGTCCAAGAGACCCAGTACTTC
TRBV6-1	TRBJ2-7	TRBD2	CASSVTSVYEQYF	TGTGCCAGCAGTGTAACTAGCGTCTACGAGCAGTACTTC
TRBV2	TRBJ1-1	NA	CASKGGGGPEAFF	TGTGCCAGCAAGGGCGGAGGAGGCCCTGAAGCTTTCTTT
TRBV7-3	TRBJ2-3	NA	CASSLLGGGTDTQYF	TGTGCCAGCAGCTTACTCGGAGGAGGCACAGATACGCAGTATTTT
TRBV2	TRBJ2-5	TRBD1	CASSLDRDGETQYF	TGTGCCAGCAGTCTGGACAGGGATGGGGAGACCCAGTACTTC
TRBV6-5	TRBJ2-7	TRBD1	CASSSTGDYEQYF	TGTGCCAGCAGTTCGACAGGGGACTACGAGCAGTACTTC
TRBV5-4	TRBJ2-1	NA	CASSLANRGRHNEQFF	TGTGCCAGCAGCCTTGCAAATCGAGGGCGCCACAATGAGCAGTTCTTC
TRBV14	TRBJ2-1	TRBD2	CASSQGSGRINNEQFF	TGTGCCAGCAGCCAGGGTAGCGGGAGGATCAACAATGAGCAGTTCTTC
TRBV11-2	TRBJ1-1	NA	CASSLGAAEAFF	TGTGCCAGCAGCTTAGGGGCAGCTGAAGCTTTCTTT
TRBV7-2	TRBJ2-5	TRBD2	CASSPSGSLETQYF	TGTGCCAGCAGCCCTAGCGGGAGCTTAGAGACCCAGTACTTC
TRBV18	TRBJ2-5	TRBD1	CASSSGQQETQYF	TGTGCCAGCTCATCGGGACAGCAAGAGACCCAGTACTTC
TRBV5-4	TRBJ2-1	TRBD1	CASSYGTGSFNEQFF	TGTGCCAGCAGCTACGGGACAGGATCGTTCAATGAGCAGTTCTTC
TRBV9	TRBJ2-3	TRBD2	CASSVVLAATDTQYF	TGTGCCAGCAGCGTAGTCCTAGCGGCCACAGATACGCAGTATTTT
TRBV7-6	TRBJ2-1	NA	CASSLAGSPAWVF	TGTGCCAGCAGCTTAGCTGGATCTCCAGCGTGGGTCTTC
TRBV7-3	TRBJ2-7	NA	CASSSTFRQYF	TGTGCCAGCAGCTCCACCTTTAGGCAGTACTTC
TRBV19	TRBJ2-3	TRBD2	CASIVAGGSTDTQYF	TGTGCCAGTATTGTGGCGGGAGGGAGCACAGATACGCAGTATTTT
TRBV18	TRBJ1-1	NA	CASSPMADTEAFF	TGTGCCAGCTCACCAATGGCAGACACTGAAGCTTTCTTT
TRBV5-1	TRBJ2-3	NA	CASREGPTDTQYF	TGCGCCAGCAGGGAGGGGCCGACAGATACGCAGTATTTT
TRBV11-2	TRBJ1-1	NA	CASSQGPGDEAFF	TGTGCCAGCAGCCAGGGGCCCGGGGATGAAGCTTTCTTT
TRBV6-6	TRBJ2-5	NA	CASTGENQETQYF	TGTGCCAGCACTGGGGAGAACCAAGAGACCCAGTACTTC
TRBV6-1	TRBJ1-1	TRBD1	CASKGQGNTEAFF	TGTGCCAGCAAGGGACAGGGGAACACTGAAGCTTTCTTT
TRBV7-2	TRBJ2-1	TRBD1	CASGPTGDEQFF	TGTGCCAGCGGCCCAACAGGGGATGAGCAGTTCTTC
TRBV18	TRBJ1-2	NA	CASSPEGGYGYTF	TGTGCCAGCTCACCGGAAGGGGGCTATGGCTACACCTTC
TRBV7-9	TRBJ1-5	TRBD1	CASSSGIGTVGQPQHF	TGTGCCAGCAGCTCGGGAATCGGGACAGTGGGTCAGCCCCAGCATTTT
TRBV9	TRBJ2-3	TRBD2	CASSVGGGTSTDTQYF	TGTGCCAGCAGCGTAGGGGGGGGAACCAGCACAGATACGCAGTATTTT
TRBV4-1	TRBJ1-2	NA	CASSQKGLNYGYTF	TGCGCCAGCAGCCAAAAGGGGCTTAACTATGGCTACACCTTC
TRBV4-2	TRBJ1-5	NA	CASSQDTPGVGSNQPQHF	TGTGCCAGCAGCCAAGATACCCCAGGGGTTGGTAGCAATCAGCCCCAGCATTTT
TRBV9	TRBJ2-1	TRBD1	CASSVNDGSGQINEQFF	TGTGCCAGCAGCGTCAATGATGGTTCGGGACAGATCAATGAGCAGTTCTTC
TRBV29-1	TRBJ2-2	TRBD2	CSVDVGGTSGITGELFF	TGCAGCGTTGACGTGGGTGGGACTAGCGGGATCACCGGGGAGCTGTTTTTT
TRBV15	TRBJ1-2	NA	CATSRDIGVGYTF	TGTGCCACCAGCAGAGATATCGGGGTTGGCTACACCTTC
TRBV7-2	TRBJ2-5	NA	CASSLGGSGETQYF	TGTGCCAGCAGCTTAGGAGGGAGCGGGGAGACCCAGTACTTC
TRBV27	TRBJ2-1	TRBD2	CASNKRLAAGNEQFF	TGTGCCAGCAATAAGCGACTAGCGGCCGGCAATGAGCAGTTCTTC
TRBV7-2	TRBJ2-2	NA	CASSIGGFYTGELFF	TGTGCCAGCAGTATAGGGGGATTTTACACCGGGGAGCTGTTTTTT
TRBV7-3	TRBJ2-6	NA	CASSSFHSGANVLTF	TGTGCCAGCAGCTCATTTCATTCTGGGGCCAACGTCCTGACTTTC
TRBV5-4	TRBJ2-3	TRBD2	CASSLDRAGGWTDTQYF	TGTGCCAGCAGCTTGGATCGAGCGGGAGGATGGACAGATACGCAGTATTTT
TRBV6-6	TRBJ2-3	TRBD2	CASHSGGRDLTDTQYF	TGTGCCAGCCATTCGGGAGGTCGGGACCTCACAGATACGCAGTATTTT
TRBV9	TRBJ1-2	NA	CASTTGYGYTF	TGTGCCAGCACCACAGGCTATGGCTACACCTTC
TRBV4-1	TRBJ2-6	NA	CASSQDVSRSGANVLTF	TGCGCCAGCAGCCAAGATGTTTCGAGATCTGGGGCCAACGTCCTGACTTTC
TRBV4-1	TRBJ1-3	NA	CASSHPREGAGNTIYF	TGCGCCAGCAGCCACCCCCGGGAGGGGGCTGGAAACACCATATATTTT
TRBV7-8	TRBJ1-2	NA	CASSLEGVLYGYTF	TGTGCCAGCAGCTTAGAGGGGGTCCTCTATGGCTACACCTTC
TRBV6-1	TRBJ2-5	TRBD1	CASSEEHRGQGLLAQYF	TGTGCCAGCAGTGAAGAACATCGAGGACAGGGGCTATTGGCCCAGTACTTC
TRBV1	TRBJ2-1	NA	CTSSQGIGGLAVPTHYDSYNEQFF	TGCACCAGCAGCCAAGGGATTGGGGGACTAGCGGTCCCCACACATTACGATTCCTACAATGAGCAGTTCTTC
TRBV27	TRBJ2-2	NA	CASSRTGGAKTGELFF	TGTGCCAGCAGTCGAACGGGGGGCGCTAAAACCGGGGAGCTGTTTTTT
TRBV6-5	TRBJ2-3	NA	CASSNGQRDTDTQYF	TGTGCCAGCAGTAACGGACAGCGGGACACAGATACGCAGTATTTT
TRBV29-1	TRBJ2-7	TRBD2	CSVEGLAGDYEQYF	TGCAGCGTTGAAGGGCTAGCGGGAGACTACGAGCAGTACTTC
TRBV25-1	TRBJ2-3	NA	CATDSVTDTQYF	TGTGCCACCGACAGTGTCACAGATACGCAGTATTTT
TRBV13	TRBJ1-2	NA	CASSSLSRGYTF	TGTGCCAGCAGCTCCCTTTCGAGGGGCTACACCTTC
TRBV19	TRBJ1-4	NA	CASSMRTTSNEKLFF	TGTGCCAGTAGTATGAGGACAACTTCTAATGAAAAACTGTTTTTT
TRBV29-1	TRBJ1-2	TRBD1	CSVESSQQTGAGGYTF	TGCAGCGTTGAATCGTCCCAGCAGACAGGGGCGGGTGGCTACACCTTC
TRBV19	TRBJ1-2	TRBD1	CASSFSGQGGGGYTF	TGTGCCAGTAGTTTCTCAGGACAGGGTGGAGGTGGCTACACCTTC
TRBV19	TRBJ2-2	NA	CASSREFANTGELFF	TGTGCCAGTAGTAGAGAGTTCGCGAACACCGGGGAGCTGTTTTTT
TRBV25-1	TRBJ2-5	NA	CASSETVVTQYF	TGTGCCAGCAGTGAAACGGTGGTGACCCAGTACTTC
TRBV9	TRBJ1-3	NA	CASSVGVAGDLSGNTIYF	TGTGCCAGCAGCGTAGGTGTGGCAGGGGACCTCTCTGGAAACACCATATATTTT